What follows describes a single T cell receptor beta chain. This entry comes from a study of T cell clones after liver transplantation. In the study overall: HCV positivity affected three of eight recipients; the rest lacked autoimmune or viral indications.

Profiling relied on immunoSEQ multiplex PCR, and the TCRdb table lists in-frame clones only, not all of them. The sample shows around 77,000 clones, 75% to 90% of them seen only once. The germline V gene has CDR1 SNHLY and CDR2 FYNNEI. This CDR3 contains 14 residues. Trimming removed 5 bases from V and 0 bases from J, with 10 bases in between. The origin of this receptor is a human patient who received a liver transplant. Some T cells may be transferred from the graft donor. Source: CD4+ T cells from blood, taken 12 months after liver transplant. The chain combines TRBV2 with TRBJ1-1, with D possibly matching TRBD1 (5 bases). The CDR3 is CASSKGRMNTEAFF. The DNA for the CDR3 is TGTGCCAGCAGTAAGGGACGGATGAACACTGAAGCTTTCTTT. Supplemented by reference TRBV2 and TRBJ1-1, the full variable domain reads EPEVTQTPSHQVTQMGQEVILRCVPISNHLYFYWYRQILGQKVEFLVSFYNNEISEKSEIFDDQFSVERPDGSNFTLKIRSTKLEDSAMYFCASSKGRMNTEAFFGQGTRLTVV.